Below are 23 T cell receptor beta chains sequenced from a single sample in a study of OX40 agonist ivuxolimab in advanced cancers. This table comes from immunoSEQ multiplex PCR, and its TCRdb copy is limited to in-frame clones, with some not included. Of about 100,000 clones listed, around 93% were seen once; the top ten hold 0.54%. Sequences were derived from CD4+ or CD8+ T cells sorted from blood, sampled in a trial of the OX40 agonist ivuxolimab. The receptors shown here come from an adult with an advanced solid tumor such as melanoma, head and neck, liver or kidney cancer.

The rearrangement joins TRBV28 to TRBJ1-1, with D hard to call. The CDR3 loop spans 12 amino acids. V was cut by 6 bases and J by 6 bases, with 11 bases left in between. Germline V gives CDR1 MDHEN, CDR2 SYDVKM. The CDR3 DNA reads TGTGCCAGCAGCCTACTGCACGCTGAAGCTTTCTTT. Translated, it gives CASSLLHAEAFF.

This chain connects TRBV5-6 to TRBJ2-7, with D perhaps assigned TRBD1 or TRBD2 (5 bases each). Germline V gives CDR1 SGHDT, CDR2 YYEEEE. The germline V and J ends were trimmed by 8 bases and 1 base, with 16 bases remaining between them. CDR3 length: 14 amino acids. This CDR3 is CASSRDGSSYEQYF. CDR3 coding DNA: TGTGCCAGTTCCCGGGACGGATCTTCCTACGAGCAGTACTTC.

The CDR3 protein is CAISQAVSGNTIYF. The CDR3 nucleotides are TGTGCCATCAGTCAGGCGGTTTCGGGAAACACCATATATTTT. J is TRBJ1-3 and V is TRBV10-3; no clear D gene. Germline CDR1 reads ENHRY; CDR2 reads SYGVKD. This CDR3 is 14 amino acids long. Between the trimmed V and J ends, which lost 5 bases and 4 bases, there was a span of 12 bases.

This chain links TRBV4-2 with TRBJ2-7, with TRBD2 matching 12 bases. J gave up 11 bases and V 0 bases, and 8 bases lay outside the gene matches. CDR3 length: 15 amino acids. The germline V gene encodes CDR1 LGHNA and CDR2 YNFKEQ. Written as DNA, the CDR3 is TGTGCCAGCAGCCAAGATCTCAGACTAGCGGGAGAAAAGTACTTC. Its protein is CASSQDLRLAGEKYF.

V gene TRBV10-3 combines with J gene TRBJ2-7; D unresolved. CDR1 is ENHRY and CDR2 is SYGVKD in the germline V gene. Trimming cost V 5 bases and J 7 bases, with 18 bases left between them. CDR3 length: 14 residues. The CDR3 DNA follows: TGTGCCATCAGTCCGGGCCGACCGCCTCGGGAGCAGTACTTC. It translates to CAISPGRPPREQYF.

The CDR3 DNA follows: TGTGCCAGCAGCTCAGACCGCCGCAATCAGCCCCAGCATTTT. It yields the protein CASSSDRRNQPQHF. The chain links TRBV7-2 to TRBJ1-5; D ambiguous. V lost 4 bases and J 2 bases, leaving 9 bases between the germline ends. CDR1 is SGHTA and CDR2 is FQGNSA in the germline V gene. The CDR3 is made up of 14 amino acids.

V and J are TRBV7-2 and TRBJ2-1; 8 bases fit TRBD1. The germline CDR1 and CDR2 sequences are SGHTA and FQGNSA. The length of the CDR3 is 13 residues. The ends lost 5 bases at V and 5 bases at J; junction bases unmatched: 2. The CDR3 nucleotides are TGTGCCAGCAGCGTGACAGGGGACAATGAGCAGTTCTTC. Its translation: CASSVTGDNEQFF.

The genes are TRBV6-6 and TRBJ2-5; 13 bases align to TRBD2. V shed 5 bases and J 5 bases; nucleotides not matched to a gene: 5. The germline CDR1 and CDR2 sequences are MNHNY and SVGAGI (reference sequence). The CDR3 is made up of 15 amino acids. Written as DNA, the CDR3 is TGTGCCAGCAGTCCTACTAGCGGGAGGGGGGAGACCCAGTACTTC. Residues: CASSPTSGRGETQYF.

The chain carries TRBV20-1 and TRBJ2-1; no definite D call. This CDR3 is built from 11 residues. Trimming removed 1 base at V and 4 bases at J, with 2 bases between. Germline V lookup: CDR1 DFQATT, CDR2 SNEGSKA (reference sequence). CDR3 loop: CSARAYNEQFF. Written as DNA, the CDR3 is TGCAGTGCTAGAGCGTACAATGAGCAGTTCTTC.

The chain combines TRBV6-1 with TRBJ2-7, with D perhaps TRBD1 (6 bases). CDR1 and CDR2 from the germline V gene are MNHNS and SASEGT. The CDR3 has 13 amino acids. The V end lost 4 bases, the J end lost 6 bases, and 13 bases lay between the germline ends. CDR3 coding DNA: TGTGCCAGCAGTGTAAGACAGGATTCCGAGCAGTACTTC. Its translation is CASSVRQDSEQYF.

The CDR3, as DNA: TGTGCCAGTAGTGAGGAGCGCAATGAAAAACTGTTTTTT. Amino acids: CASSEERNEKLFF. The chain is built from TRBV19 and TRBJ1-4; D is ambiguous. The CDR3 has 13 residues. CDR1 is LNHDA and CDR2 is SQIVND in the germline V gene (reference sequence). V dropped 5 bases and J dropped 5 bases, with 9 bases sitting between them.

This chain uses TRBV5-1 with TRBJ2-5, with 13 bases that match TRBD2. After removal of 0 bases from V and 5 bases from J, the junction contained 7 bases not matched to a gene. The germline V gene encodes CDR1 SGHRS and CDR2 YFSETQ. The CDR3 is 17 amino acids. CDR3: CASSLGWTSGSEETQYF. The CDR3 DNA follows: TGCGCCAGCAGCTTGGGGTGGACTAGCGGGAGCGAGGAGACCCAGTACTTC. The entire variable domain, with the rest obtained from reference TRBV5-1 and TRBJ2-5, is as follows: KAGVTQTPRYLIKTRGQQVTLSCSPISGHRSVSWYQQTPGQGLQFLFEYFSETQRNKGNFPGRFSGRQFSNSRSEMNVSTLELGDSALYLCASSLGWTSGSEETQYFGPGTRLLVL.

The chain carries TRBV5-4 and TRBJ2-7, with D possibly being TRBD2 (7 bases). Trimming cost V 0 bases and J 6 bases, with 16 bases left between them. Germline-derived CDR1 and CDR2 are SGHNT and YYREEE (reference sequence). The CDR3 consists of 15 residues. The CDR3: CASSLAGGQRVEQYF. CDR3 coding DNA: TGTGCCAGCAGCTTGGCCGGGGGGCAGCGGGTCGAGCAGTACTTC.

J is TRBJ1-1 and V is TRBV10-3; D may be TRBD1 (6 bases). Looked up from germline, CDR1 is ENHRY and CDR2 is SYGVKD. V lost 11 bases to trimming and J lost 0 bases, with 16 bases between them. The CDR3 is made up of 14 amino acids. For the CDR3, the DNA is TGTGCCGCCGGGGCAGGACAGATGAACACTGAAGCTTTCTTT. Its protein product is CAAGAGQMNTEAFF.

This clone was seen a single time. V is TRBV15 and J is TRBJ2-7; possibly TRBD1 for D (6 bases). The CDR3 contains 11 residues. Trimming cost V 3 bases and J 7 bases, with 7 bases left between them. Germline values: CDR1 LNHNV, CDR2 YYDKDF (reference sequence). CDR3 sequence (DNA): TGTGCCACCAGCAGCACAGGGGAGCAGTACTTC. This gives the protein CATSSTGEQYF.

The sample holds one count of this clone. The V and J genes are TRBV5-6 and TRBJ2-7; tentatively, D is TRBD2 (6 bases). This CDR3 is 13 amino acids long. Trimming stripped 6 bases from V and 2 bases from J, with 12 bases between. Germline assignment: CDR1 SGHDT and CDR2 YYEEEE. This CDR3 is CASTYRGTYEQYF. Written as DNA, the CDR3 is TGTGCCAGCACCTACCGGGGGACCTACGAGCAGTACTTC.

Points on this clone: This same CDR3 is encoded by further DNA sequences in the sample. The V call is TRBV4-1, the J call TRBJ2-7; D is undetermined. Germline CDR1 reads MGHRA; CDR2 reads YSYEKL. This CDR3 contains 12 residues. V was pared by 0 bases and J by 3 bases, with 3 bases between. This CDR3 is CASSQDRYEQYF. In nucleotides, the CDR3 is TGCGCCAGCAGCCAAGATCGCTACGAGCAGTACTTC.

V is TRBV7-2 and J is TRBJ2-7; D remains unclear. V was trimmed by 1 base and J by 3 bases, leaving 4 bases between them. The CDR3 has 12 amino acids. Germline V gives CDR1 SGHTA, CDR2 FQGNSA. The chain's CDR3 is CASSLDHYEQYF. CDR3 bases: TGTGCCAGCAGCTTAGACCACTACGAGCAGTACTTC.

This clone has more than one count but fewer than ten. The chain couples TRBV28 to TRBJ2-1; D is perhaps TRBD2 (6 bases). CDR1 is MDHEN and CDR2 is SYDVKM in the germline V gene. The CDR3 length is 17 residues. The V end lost 7 bases, the J end lost 7 bases, and 26 bases lay between the germline ends. The CDR3 here is CASIPPGGLLKSNEQFF. The CDR3 nucleotides read TGTGCCAGCATCCCTCCCGGAGGGTTGTTAAAGAGTAATGAGCAGTTCTTC.

The V call is TRBV4-3, the J call TRBJ2-7, with D perhaps TRBD2 (5 bases). Germline V lookup: CDR1 LGHNA, CDR2 YSLEER. Trimming left V 4 bases short and J 3 bases short, with 13 bases between. This CDR3 region has 14 residues. The CDR3 nucleotides read TGCGCCAGCAGCCCCCAAGAGGGCCGCTACGAGCAGTACTTC. Its protein is CASSPQEGRYEQYF.

The chain carries TRBV12-5 and TRBJ2-1, with 13 bases aligning to TRBD2. Trimming took 3 bases from V and 3 from J; bases not matched to a gene: 2. Looked up from germline, CDR1 is LGHNT and CDR2 is FRNRAP. The CDR3 is 16 amino acids. The CDR3 sequence: CASGFGTSGNYNEQFF. For the CDR3, the DNA is TGTGCTAGTGGTTTCGGGACTAGCGGGAACTACAATGAGCAGTTCTTC. The full variable domain, rest sourced from reference TRBV12-5 and TRBJ2-1, is DARVTQTPRHKVTEMGQEVTMRCQPILGHNTVFWYRQTMMQGLELLAYFRNRAPLDDSGMPKDRFSAEMPDATLATLKIQPSEPRDSAVYFCASGFGTSGNYNEQFFGPGTRLTVL.

CDR3 region: CASSLTGGALQETQYF. CDR3 sequence (DNA): TGCGCCAGCAGCTTGACAGGGGGCGCCTTACAAGAGACCCAGTACTTC. This chain connects TRBV5-1 to TRBJ2-5; 9 bases are a match to TRBD1. CDR3 size: 16 residues. After removal of 1 base from V and 2 bases from J, the junction contained 6 bases not matched to a gene. CDR1 and CDR2 (germline): SGHRS, YFSETQ.

J is TRBJ1-4 and V is TRBV19, with 10 positions matching TRBD1. The CDR3 contains 16 residues. Trimming removed 4 bases from V and 7 bases from J; junction bases left unmatched: 9. The germline V gene has CDR1 LNHDA and CDR2 SQIVND (reference sequence). CDR3 amino acids: CASSTSRDRGGEKLFF. The DNA of the CDR3 is TGTGCCAGTAGTACCAGCCGGGACAGGGGTGGTGAAAAACTGTTTTTT. Drawing the rest from reference TRBV19 and TRBJ1-4, the complete variable domain is DGGITQSPKYLFRKEGQNVTLSCEQNLNHDAMYWYRQDPGQGLRLIYYSQIVNDFQKGDIAEGYSVSREKKESFPLTVTSAQKNPTAFYLCASSTSRDRGGEKLFFGSGTQLSVL.